This record covers a single T cell receptor beta chain. No antigen is known for it. The data are from a study of molecular identifiers for immune sequencing clone quantification. Study-level background: Replicate experiments divided RNA from around 20,000 or 100,000 naive CD8 cells into five parts and sequenced four.

The CDR3 length is 14 residues. With 2 bases removed from V and 0 bases from J, the gap between germline ends came to 8 bases. The germline gives CDR1 MDHEN, CDR2 SYDVKM. Study outcomes and limitations: Clones exceeding 20 RNA copies carried over 98% of effector molecules but under 1% of naive-cell molecules.

From the PCR reads, TCRdb called clonotypes with MiXCR, one entry per CDR3 protein. The sample carries over 600,000 distinct CDR3 sequences, 20% recorded once. V gene TRBV28 combines with J gene TRBJ2-7; D is ambiguous. The clonotype originates from a human donor in good health. Some libraries in this study had Jurkat cell RNA spiked in. What was sequenced was naive CD8+ T cells from blood, with Jurkat cell RNA spiked in. Specified subset: FACS-sorted CD8+CD4-CCR7+CD45RA+ naive T cells. The CDR3 DNA reads TGTGCCAGCAGTTTAGGTCGGATCTCCTACGAGCAGTACTTC. It yields the protein CASSLGRISYEQYF.